A single sample is the source of the 7 T cell receptor beta chains below, sequenced in a study of cytomegalovirus exposure and HLA in healthy donors. Repertoires were generated with immunoSEQ multiplex PCR, while TCRdb's copy carries only in-frame clones and drops some. The sample carries around 250,000 clones, 90% recorded once. The sequencing sample was made of PBMCs. All receptors come from a woman younger than 35 in good health and CMV-seronegative.

J is TRBJ1-5 and V is TRBV7-2, with 10 nucleotides matching TRBD1. The junction had 4 bases not matched to a gene; V was cut back by 1 base and J by 1 base. Germline CDR1 SGHTA, CDR2 FQGNSA. This CDR3 contains 17 residues. In nucleotides, the CDR3 is TGTGCCAGCAGCTTAGAGGGACAGGGGTTCAGCAATCAGCCCCAGCATTTT. Its protein product is CASSLEGQGFSNQPQHF.

CDR3 nucleotides: TGTGCCAGCAGCCAAGAGGTCGTTTTACTAGCGGGATACAATGAGCAGTTCTTC. This gives the protein CASSQEVVLLAGYNEQFF. The chain recombines TRBV4-2 with TRBJ2-1; 10 nucleotides line up with TRBD2. V trimming: 0 bases; J trimming: 4 bases; junction bases outside the gene matches: 9. Germline values: CDR1 LGHNA, CDR2 YNFKEQ. This CDR3 has 18 amino acids.

The chain combines TRBV5-6 with TRBJ1-2, with TRBD1 matching over 8 bases. The germline gives CDR1 SGHDT, CDR2 YYEEEE. The CDR3 is 15 residues long. V gave up 4 bases and J gave up 4 bases; unmatched junction bases: 9. CDR3 region: CASSGGTGPFYGYTF. DNA for the CDR3: TGTGCCAGCAGCGGGGGGACAGGACCTTTCTATGGCTACACCTTC.

The V and J genes are TRBV5-1 and TRBJ1-5, with D possibly being TRBD1 (5 bases). The V end lost 0 bases, the J end lost 0 bases, and 10 bases lay between the germline ends. The CDR3 totals 16 residues. CDR1 and CDR2 (germline): SGHRS, YFSETQ. CDR3 DNA sequence: TGCGCCAGCAGCTTGGAAGGCAGGGATAGCAATCAGCCCCAGCATTTT. This encodes CASSLEGRDSNQPQHF.

J is TRBJ2-7 and V is TRBV13; 8 bases are a match to TRBD2. The CDR3 loop spans 15 amino acids. The V and J ends lost 0 bases and 3 bases, in that order; junction bases with no gene match: 4. The germline V gene encodes CDR1 PRHDT and CDR2 FYEKMQ (reference sequence). The chain's CDR3 is CASSLGERGNYEQYV. The CDR3 coding sequence is TGTGCCAGCAGCTTAGGTGAGCGGGGGAACTACGAGCAGTACGTC.

This rearrangement joins TRBV6-1 to TRBJ1-2, with 10 positions matching TRBD1. The V segment lost 4 bases and the J segment 7 bases; nucleotides outside the gene matches: 9. Germline loops: CDR1 MNHNS, CDR2 SASEGT. This CDR3 is built from 15 residues. The CDR3 DNA reads TGTGCCAGCAGTGGACCGGGACAGGGGAGTCCTGGCTACACCTTC. Translating it yields CASSGPGQGSPGYTF.

The genes are TRBV18 and TRBJ2-1; 11 nucleotides match TRBD2. The germline gives CDR1 KGHSH, CDR2 LQKENI. V lost 3 bases, J lost 4 bases, and 2 bases stayed unmatched. The CDR3 spans 15 residues. CDR3 in amino acids: CASSPGTSGYNEQFF. The CDR3 DNA reads TGTGCCAGCTCACCCGGGACTAGCGGATACAATGAGCAGTTCTTC. Full variable domain (missing parts from reference TRBV18 and TRBJ2-1): NAGVMQNPRHLVRRRGQEARLRCSPMKGHSHVYWYRQLPEEGLKFMVYLQKENIIDESGMPKERFSAEFPKEGPSILRIQQVVRGDSAAYFCASSPGTSGYNEQFFGPGTRLTVL.